The next 31 T cell receptor beta chains were all read from a single sample in a study of beta chain features in type 1 diabetes. Notes on the study in general: Moderately but significantly shorter TCRB CDR3s were found in Type 1 diabetes patients in all four CD4+ subsets.

The study reverse transcribed the entire isolated RNA, so it sequenced expressed TCRB transcripts. Sequencing used immunoSEQ multiplex PCR; TCRdb keeps in-frame clones, though not all of them. Found here are 23,000 or so clones, approximately 69% of them singletons; the top ten hold 4.2%. Their specific antigens are unknown. The sample taken for sequencing was Tregs from blood. The receptors derive from a man aged 18-30 years with type 1 diabetes.

This clone has only one observation. The V gene is TRBV6-6, the J gene TRBJ2-3; 11 bases map to TRBD1. This CDR3 has 14 amino acids. CDR1 and CDR2 (germline): MNHNY, SVGAGI (reference sequence). V was pared by 4 bases and J by 5 bases, with 2 bases of the junction left unmatched. The CDR3 sequence is CASSLGQGVDTQYF. CDR3 in DNA: TGTGCCAGCAGTTTGGGACAGGGGGTAGATACGCAGTATTTT.

DNA of the CDR3: TGTGCCAGCAGTCGACTAGCGGGAGATCGCACCGGGGAGCTGTTTTTT. Its protein is CASSRLAGDRTGELFF. The chain employs TRBV2 and TRBJ2-2; 12 positions agree with TRBD2. The CDR3 extends over 16 amino acids. Germline V lookup: CDR1 SNHLY, CDR2 FYNNEI. V trimming: 5 bases; J trimming: 4 bases; junction bases outside the gene matches: 5.

The chain joins TRBV7-2 to TRBJ2-5, with 11 bases identical to TRBD2. V shed 0 bases, J shed 0 bases, and the junction held 3 bases outside the gene matches. The CDR3 sequence is 17 residues long. CDR1 is SGHTA, CDR2 FQGNSA, per germline. In DNA, the CDR3 is TGTGCCAGCAGCTTAGCGCTAGCGGGGGGCCACCAAGAGACCCAGTACTTC. It encodes CASSLALAGGHQETQYF.

By share, this clone ranks as medium-sized. The chain uses TRBV19 and TRBJ1-1; D remains unclear. The V gene lost 4 bases and the J gene lost 1 base, with 7 bases spanning the gap. CDR3 size: 13 residues. Germline values: CDR1 LNHDA, CDR2 SQIVND (reference sequence). The CDR3 spells CASSNRGNTEAFF. The CDR3 DNA sequence: TGTGCCAGTAGTAATCGCGGGAACACTGAAGCTTTCTTT.

This chain joins TRBV27 and TRBJ1-5; perhaps TRBD1 as D (6 bases). Germline CDR1 is MNHEY and CDR2 is SMNVEV (reference sequence). Trimming removed 6 bases at V and 0 bases at J, with 21 bases between. CDR3 size: 18 residues. This chain's CDR3 is CASSLTGPPFYSNQPQHF. Here the CDR3 DNA reads TGTGCCAGCAGCTTAACAGGGCCCCCTTTCTATAGCAATCAGCCCCAGCATTTT.

CDR3 bases: TGCGCCAGCAGTGAGTCGCGGACACTCTCTGGAAACACCATATATTTT. Protein sequence: CASSESRTLSGNTIYF. This rearrangement joins TRBV10-1 to TRBJ1-3; perhaps TRBD1 as D (5 bases). CDR3 length: 16 amino acids. The germline CDR1 and CDR2 sequences are WNHNN and SYGVQD (reference sequence). Trimming pared 0 bases from V and 0 bases from J, leaving 9 bases between.

The J gene is TRBJ1-1, the V gene TRBV18; D may be TRBD1 (5 bases). V was trimmed by 4 bases and J by 6 bases, leaving 12 bases between them. This CDR3 spans 13 amino acids. Per the germline V gene, CDR1 is KGHSH and CDR2 is LQKENI. The CDR3 loop reads CASSRAGTPEAFF. The DNA for the CDR3 is TGTGCCAGCTCACGTGCCGGGACTCCTGAAGCTTTCTTT.

The gene calls are TRBV30 and TRBJ1-5; possibly TRBD1 for D (5 bases). Germline V gene data show CDR1 as GTSNPN and CDR2 as SVGIG (reference sequence). The CDR3 runs to 14 residues. V was shortened by 1 base and J by 2 bases, with 9 bases between the two germline ends. Here the CDR3 DNA reads TGTGCCTGGAGTGAGGGGTTCGGCAATCAGCCCCAGCATTTT. This codes for CAWSEGFGNQPQHF.

The V and J genes are TRBV2 and TRBJ2-7; weak D call: TRBD1 (6 bases). The CDR3 extends over 14 amino acids. Germline V gene sequence: CDR1 SNHLY, CDR2 FYNNEI. V dropped 5 bases and J dropped 5 bases, with 16 bases sitting between them. The CDR3 sequence: CASSYQRGSNEQYF. In DNA, the CDR3 is TGTGCCAGCAGTTACCAGAGGGGGAGCAACGAGCAGTACTTC.

This clone occurred once. The chain carries TRBV4-1 and TRBJ2-2; 10 bases agree with TRBD2. The CDR3 extends over 17 amino acids. J gave up 7 bases and V 6 bases, and 14 bases lay outside the gene matches. Germline lookup yields CDR1 MGHRA and CDR2 YSYEKL. The CDR3 region is CASRDLAGVRGGGELFF. In nucleotides, the CDR3 is TGCGCCAGCAGAGACCTAGCGGGAGTTAGAGGGGGCGGGGAGCTGTTTTTT.

This clone has a handful of counts. The chain recombines TRBV6-5 with TRBJ2-6; 7 bases are a match to TRBD1. The J segment lost 1 base and the V segment lost 2 bases, leaving 2 bases of the junction unmatched. Per germline, CDR1 MNHEY and CDR2 SVGAGI. This CDR3 is 16 amino acids long. The CDR3 region is CASSYGTESGANVLTF. DNA of the CDR3: TGTGCCAGCAGTTACGGGACAGAATCTGGGGCCAACGTCCTGACTTTC.

This chain links TRBV28 with TRBJ1-1, with D perhaps matching TRBD1 (6 bases). CDR1 is MDHEN, CDR2 SYDVKM, per germline. The CDR3 has 14 amino acids. V was trimmed by 4 bases and J by 6 bases, leaving 15 bases between them. This CDR3 reads CASSSPGQGPEAFF. The DNA for the CDR3 is TGTGCCAGCAGTTCCCCCGGGCAGGGGCCTGAAGCTTTCTTT.

In its sample, this clone was seen a few times. The chain employs TRBV28 and TRBJ2-5; TRBD2 might be the D (5 bases). The CDR3 runs to 14 residues. The germline V gene has CDR1 MDHEN and CDR2 SYDVKM. V was cut by 2 bases and J by 7 bases, with 14 bases left in between. CDR3 sequence: CASSLGRGGGTQYF. CDR3 nucleotide sequence: TGTGCCAGCAGTTTAGGCCGGGGTGGCGGGACCCAGTACTTC.

Regarding this clone: The junction departs from the called germline gene at one end, perhaps through a read error. V gene TRBV28 combines with J gene TRBJ1-1; tentatively, D is TRBD1 (5 bases). CDR3 length: 14 amino acids. Germline V CDR1 and CDR2: MDHEN, SYDVKM. In DNA form, the CDR3 reads TGTGCCGGCAGTTTTTTCGGGGGTCCTGGTGAAGCTTTCTTT. This sequence encodes CAGSFFGGPGEAFF.

The chain has TRBV7-2 and TRBJ1-6, with TRBD1 identical over 7 bases. Trimming cost V 6 bases and J 4 bases; bases outside gene matches: 3. This CDR3 contains 14 residues. The germline V gene encodes CDR1 SGHTA and CDR2 FQGNSA. The CDR3 DNA is TGTGCCAGCAGGCTGGGACAGTATAATTCACCCCTCCACTTT. Its protein product is CASRLGQYNSPLHF.

The rearrangement links TRBV4-3 to TRBJ2-4; D is possibly TRBD2 (5 bases). CDR3 size: 15 residues. Germline-derived CDR1 and CDR2 are LGHNA and YSLEER. V lost 1 base, J lost 0 bases, and 7 bases lay in between. CDR3 sequence reads: CASSQGAGAKNIQYF. Here the CDR3 DNA reads TGCGCCAGCAGCCAAGGGGCGGGAGCCAAAAACATTCAGTACTTC.

The chain has TRBV6-7 and TRBJ2-3; tentatively, D is TRBD1 (5 bases). TRBV6-7 qualifies as an ORF whose function is uncertain. The CDR3 contains 16 residues. V shed 1 base and J shed 2 bases, with 13 bases lying between them. The CDR3 bases are TGTGCCAGCAGTTACTTCCAGGGATATTTCACAGATACGCAGTATTTT. The encoded protein is CASSYFQGYFTDTQYF.

The chain combines TRBV7-9 with TRBJ2-7; D remains ambiguous. CDR1 is SEHNR and CDR2 is FQNEAQ in the germline V gene (reference sequence). Trimming removed 7 bases at V and 3 bases at J, with 19 bases between. The CDR3 totals 15 residues. CDR3 sequence: CASTRSTSVFYEQYF. The CDR3 nucleotides read TGTGCCAGCACCCGCTCAACCTCAGTTTTCTACGAGCAGTACTTC.

The chain employs TRBV7-9 and TRBJ1-4; no clear D gene. The CDR3 covers 14 residues. V lost 3 bases and J 4 bases, leaving 9 bases between the germline ends. CDR1 is SEHNR and CDR2 is FQNEAQ in the germline V gene (reference sequence). CDR3 in DNA: TGTGCCAGCAGCTTCCGGCAGGATAATGAAAAACTGTTTTTT. This codes for CASSFRQDNEKLFF.

The CDR3 reads CASRPRADTQYF. The CDR3, as DNA: TGCGCCAGCAGGCCCAGGGCAGATACGCAGTATTTT. V gene TRBV10-1 combines with J gene TRBJ2-3, with TRBD1 as a possible D gene (5 bases). Trimming removed 6 bases from V and 4 bases from J, with 8 bases in between. Germline V gives CDR1 WNHNN, CDR2 SYGVQD (reference sequence). CDR3 length: 12 residues.

This clone was seen a single time. The genes are TRBV4-3 and TRBJ2-1; TRBD2 matches at 10 bases. V gave up 4 bases and J gave up 4 bases; unmatched junction bases: 10. Germline V gene sequence: CDR1 LGHNA, CDR2 YSLEER. The CDR3 length is 17 residues. CDR3 loop: CASSRDASGGSYNEQFF. As DNA, the CDR3 is TGCGCCAGCAGCCGGGACGCTAGCGGGGGATCATACAATGAGCAGTTCTTC.

The rearrangement links TRBV5-6 to TRBJ2-1; D might be TRBD1 (6 bases). V lost 2 bases and J 3 bases, leaving 12 bases between the germline ends. Germline V gene sequence: CDR1 SGHDT, CDR2 YYEEEE. This CDR3 is built from 15 residues. CDR3 residues: CASSFTGTIYNEQFF. CDR3 nucleotide sequence: TGTGCCAGCAGCTTTACCGGGACAATCTACAATGAGCAGTTCTTC.

The gene calls are TRBV11-2 and TRBJ2-3; 12 bases are shared with TRBD2. The CDR3 consists of 15 residues. Germline values: CDR1 SGHAT, CDR2 FQNNGV. The ends lost 6 bases at V and 3 bases at J; junction bases unmatched: 4. The CDR3 sequence: CASRGLAGNTDTQYF. Written as DNA, the CDR3 is TGTGCCAGCAGAGGACTAGCGGGGAATACAGATACGCAGTATTTT.

This rearrangement joins TRBV4-3 to TRBJ2-1; D might be TRBD1 (5 bases). The V and J ends lost 4 bases and 0 bases respectively, with 10 bases between them. CDR3 length: 15 residues. Germline lookup yields CDR1 LGHNA and CDR2 YSLEER. Written as DNA, the CDR3 is TGCGCCAGCAGCCGAGGACACGGCTCCTACAATGAGCAGTTCTTC. Translation: CASSRGHGSYNEQFF.

This rearrangement joins TRBV7-2 to TRBJ1-2; D might be TRBD1 (6 bases). The V end lost 5 bases, the J end lost 4 bases, and 11 bases lay between the germline ends. The CDR3 consists of 13 residues. CDR1 SGHTA and CDR2 FQGNSA come from the germline V gene. The CDR3 DNA reads TGTGCCAGCAGCCCAGGACAGAGCTATGGCTACACCTTC. Translation gives CASSPGQSYGYTF.

This clone has more than one count but fewer than ten. The CDR3 bases are TGTGCCAGCAGTCGGACAGGGATCACTGAAGCTTTCTTT. Translating it yields CASSRTGITEAFF. The rearrangement links TRBV28 to TRBJ1-1, with 8 bases matching TRBD1. The V and J ends lost 5 bases and 4 bases, in that order; junction bases with no gene match: 3. The CDR3 is 13 amino acids. Germline assignment: CDR1 MDHEN and CDR2 SYDVKM.

The chain employs TRBV29-1 and TRBJ1-1; 7 positions agree with TRBD1. CDR1 and CDR2 from the germline V gene are SQVTM and ANQGSEA. CDR3 length: 14 residues. Germline trimming cut 6 bases from V and 2 bases from J; bases unmatched to any gene: 9. The CDR3 protein is CSVVSRTGNTEAFF. The CDR3 nucleotides are TGCAGCGTCGTTTCCAGGACAGGAAACACTGAAGCTTTCTTT.

This clone was counted a few times. The V gene is TRBV11-2, the J gene TRBJ2-3; 8 bases agree with TRBD2. Germline values: CDR1 SGHAT, CDR2 FQNNGV. V lost 10 bases, J lost 2 bases, and 8 bases stayed unmatched. The CDR3 runs 14 residues. CDR3 amino acids: CATRKAGATDTQYF. The CDR3 DNA is TGTGCCACCCGAAAAGCGGGAGCCACAGATACGCAGTATTTT.

J is TRBJ2-1 and V is TRBV7-9; 7 bases agree with TRBD1. Germline CDR1 SEHNR, CDR2 FQNEAQ (reference sequence). This CDR3 has 14 residues. Germline trimming cut 2 bases from V and 10 bases from J; bases unmatched to any gene: 8. CDR3 amino acids: CASSLSDRVREQFF. DNA for the CDR3: TGTGCCAGCAGCTTATCAGACAGGGTCCGCGAGCAGTTCTTC.

The J gene is TRBJ1-2, the V gene TRBV7-2; a possible D gene is TRBD1 (5 bases). Germline loops: CDR1 SGHTA, CDR2 FQGNSA. V was cut by 4 bases and J by 5 bases, with 14 bases left in between. The CDR3 extends over 14 amino acids. The CDR3 DNA reads as TGTGCCAGCAGCTCGGGACTGCCGCCATATGGCTACACCTTC. As protein: CASSSGLPPYGYTF.

V is TRBV18 and J is TRBJ1-6; a weak D match, TRBD1 (5 bases). The CDR3 sequence is 14 residues long. Trimming shortened V by 7 bases and J by 7 bases, and 14 bases separated the two germline ends. Germline loops: CDR1 KGHSH, CDR2 LQKENI. The chain's CDR3 is CASLPPDRNSPLHF. CDR3 DNA: TGTGCCAGCTTACCCCCAGACAGAAATTCACCCCTCCACTTT.